This TCR beta chain was identified during a study of cytomegalovirus exposure and HLA in healthy donors. Study-wide results and caveats: Per a later analysis, 15,000 to 20,000 TCR beta sequences showed association with HLA alleles at 0.05 false discovery rate.

This CDR3 has 13 amino acids. The V and J ends lost 5 bases and 0 bases respectively, with 7 bases between them. Germline V gene data show CDR1 as MNHNS and CDR2 as SASEGT. PCR was performed using 60 Vbeta and 13 Jbeta primers. Sequencing was performed with immunoSEQ multiplex PCR; in TCRdb, only in-frame clones are kept and a portion is missing. The sample contains about 110,000 clones, around three quarters of which appear only once. This clone occurred a few times. What it recognizes is unknown. The receptor's source is a woman aged 40 to 55 in good health and CMV-seronegative. The V gene is TRBV6-1, the J gene TRBJ1-1; D is ambiguous. Material for sequencing was PBMCs. The CDR3 coding sequence is TGTGCCAGCAGTACCGCGGTGAACACTGAAGCTTTCTTT. Translating it yields CASSTAVNTEAFF.